The next 18 T cell receptor beta chains were all read from a single sample in a study of blood T cell repertoires in COVID-19. Some clones are missing from TCRdb's copy, which holds only in-frame ones; the method was immunoSEQ multiplex PCR. The table lists approximately 180,000 clones, nearly 90% of them singletons. The sample comprised PBMCs or T cells enriched from blood (not recorded which). Receptors were obtained from a woman aged 40 to 50 with acute COVID-19.

The V gene is TRBV29-1, the J gene TRBJ1-1; D is ambiguous. The CDR3 is made up of 11 amino acids. Germline assignment: CDR1 SQVTM and CDR2 ANQGSEA. V dropped 6 bases and J dropped 1 base, with 6 bases sitting between them. The CDR3 protein is CSVRGNTEAFF. CDR3 nucleotides: TGCAGCGTCCGGGGGAACACTGAAGCTTTCTTT.

J is TRBJ2-7 and V is TRBV10-3, with unresolved D. This CDR3 comprises 15 residues. Germline CDR1 reads ENHRY; CDR2 reads SYGVKD. With 0 bases removed from V and 3 bases from J, the gap between germline ends came to 12 bases. CDR3 coding DNA: TGTGCCATCAGTGAGTCGCCCCACCCGCGCTACGAGCAGTACTTC. Residues: CAISESPHPRYEQYF.

The chain carries TRBV5-1 and TRBJ1-1; 7 bases fit TRBD1. The CDR3 spans 14 residues. V lost 5 bases, J lost 0 bases, and 4 bases stayed unmatched. Germline CDR1 SGHRS, CDR2 YFSETQ. CDR3 coding DNA: TGCGCCAGCAGTGAACAGGGGATGAACACTGAAGCTTTCTTT. It translates to CASSEQGMNTEAFF.

J is TRBJ2-7 and V is TRBV27; D ambiguous. With 5 bases removed from V and 5 bases from J, the gap between germline ends came to 16 bases. CDR3 length: 14 residues. The germline CDR1 and CDR2 sequences are MNHEY and SMNVEV (reference sequence). DNA of the CDR3: TGTGCCAGCAGTCCCATCCAGGTTTTTCACGAGCAGTACTTC. It codes for CASSPIQVFHEQYF.

This clone occurred once. This chain connects TRBV19 to TRBJ2-5; 11 bases match TRBD2. CDR1 is LNHDA and CDR2 is SQIVND in the germline V gene (reference sequence). The trim removed 5 bases at V and 6 bases at J, leaving 11 bases unmatched. This CDR3 is 16 amino acids long. The CDR3 loop is CASSSQTSGGEKTQYF. The DNA for the CDR3 is TGTGCCAGTAGTTCACAAACTAGCGGGGGAGAGAAGACCCAGTACTTC. The full variable domain, its missing parts supplied by reference TRBV19 and TRBJ2-5, is DGGITQSPKYLFRKEGQNVTLSCEQNLNHDAMYWYRQDPGQGLRLIYYSQIVNDFQKGDIAEGYSVSREKKESFPLTVTSAQKNPTAFYLCASSSQTSGGEKTQYFGPGTRLLVL.

Only a few counts were recorded for this clone. The chain recombines TRBV6-1 with TRBJ1-1; 7 nucleotides match TRBD1. Germline trimming cut 2 bases from V and 5 bases from J; bases unmatched to any gene: 8. The CDR3 is made up of 15 amino acids. Germline loops: CDR1 MNHNS, CDR2 SASEGT. The CDR3 DNA reads as TGTGCCAGCAGTGAAACGAGGGGGCGGCGTACTGAAGCTTTCTTT. It yields the protein CASSETRGRRTEAFF.

CDR3 coding DNA: TGTGCCAGCAGTTCCAGGACTAGCGGGGGCCGCTACAATGAGCAGTTCTTC. This translates into CASSSRTSGGRYNEQFF. The gene calls are TRBV28 and TRBJ2-1, with 13 positions matching TRBD2. CDR3 size: 17 residues. V was pared by 4 bases and J by 3 bases, with 6 bases of the junction left unmatched. Germline CDR1 and CDR2: MDHEN and SYDVKM. Filled out from reference TRBV28 and TRBJ2-1, the complete variable domain reads DVKVTQSSRYLVKRTGEKVFLECVQDMDHENMFWYRQDPGLGLRLIYFSYDVKMKEKGDIPEGYSVSREKKERFSLILESASTNQTSMYLCASSSRTSGGRYNEQFFGPGTRLTVL.

The chain carries TRBV28 and TRBJ2-7; 15 bases fit TRBD2. This CDR3 is 15 amino acids long. The germline gives CDR1 MDHEN, CDR2 SYDVKM. V gave up 5 bases and J gave up 6 bases; unmatched junction bases: 5. Here the CDR3 reads CASSPGLAGGSEQYF. The CDR3 coding sequence is TGTGCCAGCAGTCCGGGACTAGCGGGGGGCTCCGAGCAGTACTTC.

This sequence joins TRBV5-1 and TRBJ1-6, with no clear D. This CDR3 spans 14 amino acids. V was trimmed by 3 bases and J by 7 bases, leaving 11 bases between them. Germline assignment: CDR1 SGHRS and CDR2 YFSETQ. The CDR3 DNA reads as TGCGCCAGCAGCTCTGGGCGAGACAATTCACCCCTCCACTTT. It codes for CASSSGRDNSPLHF.

The rearrangement joins TRBV30 to TRBJ1-4, with 8 positions matching TRBD1. Trimming took 0 bases from V and 8 from J; bases not matched to a gene: 11. Germline CDR1 reads GTSNPN; CDR2 reads SVGIG (reference sequence). CDR3 length equals 16 residues. In nucleotides, the CDR3 is TGTGCCTGGAGTGTACTCGGAGACAGGGGCGACGAAAAACTGTTTTTT. The encoded protein is CAWSVLGDRGDEKLFF.

The chain recombines TRBV23-1 with TRBJ1-5; 7 bases agree with TRBD1. TRBV23-1 is an ORF, with its function uncertain. V lost 10 bases and J lost 4; bases outside the gene matches: 19. The CDR3 sequence is 17 residues long. CDR3 residues: CATQPPSLGQKNQPQHF. CDR3 sequence (DNA): TGCGCCACCCAGCCTCCTTCGCTGGGACAGAAGAATCAGCCCCAGCATTTT.

CDR3 region: CASSLVTDTNYGYTF. The CDR3 bases are TGCGCCAGCAGCTTGGTGACAGATACTAACTATGGCTACACCTTC. V usage is TRBV5-1 and J usage is TRBJ1-2; D may be TRBD1 (5 bases). Trimming removed 0 bases at V and 0 bases at J, with 9 bases between. Germline loops: CDR1 SGHRS, CDR2 YFSETQ. CDR3 length: 15 residues.

The rearrangement links TRBV7-3 to TRBJ2-5; D possibly corresponds to TRBD2 (6 bases). This CDR3 spans 13 amino acids. V was pared by 4 bases and J by 7 bases, with 13 bases between. The germline V gene encodes CDR1 SGHTA and CDR2 FQGTGA. The CDR3 loop reads CASSSTSMGTQYF. In nucleotides, the CDR3 is TGTGCCAGCAGCTCCACTAGCATGGGGACCCAGTACTTC.

V and J are TRBV9 and TRBJ1-6; D call uncertain. This CDR3 has 15 residues. Trimming shortened V by 0 bases and J by 3 bases, and 7 bases separated the two germline ends. CDR1 is SGDLS, CDR2 YYNGEE, per germline. In DNA, the CDR3 is TGTGCCAGCAGCGTAGCCTCCAGCTATAATTCACCCCTCCACTTT. Its translation is CASSVASSYNSPLHF.

V and J are TRBV4-3 and TRBJ2-7; 10 nucleotides agree with TRBD2. The germline gives CDR1 LGHNA, CDR2 YSLEER. The CDR3 loop spans 15 amino acids. The ends lost 4 bases at V and 4 bases at J; junction bases unmatched: 7. In DNA, the CDR3 is TGCGCCAGCAGCCGGCTAGCGGGAGTGGAATACGAGCAGTACTTC. Translated, it gives CASSRLAGVEYEQYF.

The rearrangement uses TRBV7-8 and TRBJ2-1; TRBD1 matches 11 bases. V lost 2 bases and J lost 7; bases outside the gene matches: 7. The germline V gene encodes CDR1 SGHVS and CDR2 FQNEAQ. The CDR3 is 16 amino acids. CDR3 sequence reads: CASSLRDRGFGNEQFF. The CDR3 region has the DNA TGTGCCAGCAGCTTACGGGACAGGGGGTTCGGGAATGAGCAGTTCTTC.

The CDR3: CASTFGTSGGKGEFF. CDR3 in DNA: TGTGCCAGCACCTTTGGAACTAGCGGGGGGAAGGGGGAGTTCTTC. The chain carries TRBV6-6 and TRBJ2-1; TRBD2 matches 12 bases. Germline trimming cut 7 bases from V and 14 bases from J; bases unmatched to any gene: 15. The V gene's germline CDR1 is MNHNY and CDR2 SVGAGI (reference sequence). The CDR3 consists of 15 residues.

The J gene is TRBJ1-2, the V gene TRBV28, with D maybe TRBD1 (6 bases). Looked up from germline, CDR1 is MDHEN and CDR2 is SYDVKM. V was shortened by 3 bases and J by 2 bases, with 16 bases between the two germline ends. The length of the CDR3 is 16 residues. CDR3 sequence reads: CASSFQAGAGNYGYTF. DNA for the CDR3: TGTGCCAGCAGTTTCCAGGCGGGGGCGGGCAACTATGGCTACACCTTC.